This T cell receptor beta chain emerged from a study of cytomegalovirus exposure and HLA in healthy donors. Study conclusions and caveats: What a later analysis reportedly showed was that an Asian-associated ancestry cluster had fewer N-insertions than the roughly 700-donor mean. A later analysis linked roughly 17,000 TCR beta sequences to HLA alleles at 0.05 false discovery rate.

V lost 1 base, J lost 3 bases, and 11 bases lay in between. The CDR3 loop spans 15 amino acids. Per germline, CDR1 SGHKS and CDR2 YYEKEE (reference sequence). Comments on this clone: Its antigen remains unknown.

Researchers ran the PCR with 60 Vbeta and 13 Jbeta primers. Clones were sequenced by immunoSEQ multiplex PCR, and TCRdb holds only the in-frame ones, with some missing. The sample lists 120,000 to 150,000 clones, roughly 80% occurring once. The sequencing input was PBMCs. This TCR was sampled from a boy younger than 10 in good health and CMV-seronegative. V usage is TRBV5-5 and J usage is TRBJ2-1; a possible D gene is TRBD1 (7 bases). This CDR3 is CASSLNRGGYNEQFF. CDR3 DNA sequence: TGTGCCAGCAGCTTGAACAGGGGAGGCTACAATGAGCAGTTCTTC.